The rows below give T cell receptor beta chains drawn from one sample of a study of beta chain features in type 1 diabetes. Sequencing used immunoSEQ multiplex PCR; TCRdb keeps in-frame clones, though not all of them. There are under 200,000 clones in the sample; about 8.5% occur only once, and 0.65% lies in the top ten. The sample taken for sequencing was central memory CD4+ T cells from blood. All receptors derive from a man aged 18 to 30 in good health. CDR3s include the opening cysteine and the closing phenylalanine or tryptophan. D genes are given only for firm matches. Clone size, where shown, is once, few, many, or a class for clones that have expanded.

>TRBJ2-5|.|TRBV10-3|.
TGTGCCATCAGTGAAGGGGGACCGGAAGAGACCCAGTACTTC
CAISEGGPEETQYF
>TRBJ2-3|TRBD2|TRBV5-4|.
TGTGCCAGCAGCAAAGGCGGGGGGGACACCAGGGGTGTAAGCACAGATACGCAGTATTTT
CASSKGGGDTRGVSTDTQYF
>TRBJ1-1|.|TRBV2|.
TGTGCCAGCAGTGAAAGGGGGACTGAAGCTTTCTTT
CASSERGTEAFF
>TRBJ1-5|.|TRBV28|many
TGTACCGTACAGGGTGCCAATCAGCCCCAGCATTTT
CTVQGANQPQHF
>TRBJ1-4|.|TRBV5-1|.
TGCGCCAGCAGCGGCGGACAGCTTAATGAAAAACTGTTTTTT
CASSGGQLNEKLFF
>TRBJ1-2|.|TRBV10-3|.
TGTGCCATCAGTGAGACATCTAACTATGGCTACACCTTC
CAISETSNYGYTF
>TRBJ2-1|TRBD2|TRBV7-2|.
TGTGCCAGCAGCTCTAGCGGGAGGGCCAGGGAGCAGTTCTTC
CASSSSGRAREQFF
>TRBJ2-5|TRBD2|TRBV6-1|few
TGTGCCAGCAGTGCTCGGACTAGCGGGAGGCAAGAGACCCAGTACTTC
CASSARTSGRQETQYF
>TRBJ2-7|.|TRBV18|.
TGTGCCAGCTCAGATGCGCCGTCCTACGAGCAGTACTTC
CASSDAPSYEQYF
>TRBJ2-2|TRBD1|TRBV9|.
TGTGCCAGCAGCGAGACCGGGACAGGGACAAACGGGGAGCTGTTTTTT
CASSETGTGTNGELFF
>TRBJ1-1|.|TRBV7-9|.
TGTGCCAGCAGCTCCTCACGAGGATTTATGAACACTGAAGCTTTCTTT
CASSSSRGFMNTEAFF
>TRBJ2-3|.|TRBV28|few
TGTGCCAGCCGTTTGATGCAGGGAGGTTTGGATACGCAGTATTTT
CASRLMQGGLDTQYF
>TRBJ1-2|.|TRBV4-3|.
TGCGCCAGCAGCCAAGAGGCTGGGGGCCTCGGAGGCTACACCTTC
CASSQEAGGLGGYTF
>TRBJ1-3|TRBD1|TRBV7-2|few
TGTGCCAGCAGCTTAGCCCCAACAGGGGCTGGAAACACCATATATTTT
CASSLAPTGAGNTIYF
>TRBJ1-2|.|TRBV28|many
TGTGCCAGCAGTTCCATCGACATCTTCGGCTACACCTTC
CASSSIDIFGYTF
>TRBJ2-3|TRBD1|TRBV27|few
TGTGCCGGCGACAGGGGGCCAGATACGCAGTATTTT
CAGDRGPDTQYF
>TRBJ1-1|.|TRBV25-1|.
TGTGCCAGCAGTGCGTTGAACACTGAAGCTTTCTTT
CASSALNTEAFF
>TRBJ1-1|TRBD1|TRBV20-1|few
TGCAGTGCTGGGGACAGAGAAGCTTTCTTT
CSAGDREAFF
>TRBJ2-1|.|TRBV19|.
TGTGCCAGTACCCCCGGGACATTTGAAGGGGAGCAGTTCTTC
CASTPGTFEGEQFF
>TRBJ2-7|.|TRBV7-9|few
TGTGCCAGCAGCTTGCATGGGGGGGCCACCGGCGAGCAGTACTTC
CASSLHGGATGEQYF
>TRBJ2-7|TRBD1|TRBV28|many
TGTGCCAGCATCGGGCAGGGGGACTACGAGCAGTACTTC
CASIGQGDYEQYF
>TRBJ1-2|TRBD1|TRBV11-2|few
TGTGCCAGCAGCCGAACTCGGGACAGGGACGGCTACACCTTC
CASSRTRDRDGYTF
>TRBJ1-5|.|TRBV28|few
TGTGCCAGCAGTACGCCCGGGACTCCTTATGGGCCCCAGCATTTT
CASSTPGTPYGPQHF
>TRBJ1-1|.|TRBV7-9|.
TGTGCCAGCAGCTTAGCACACGGGGGGGCTGAAGCTTTCTTT
CASSLAHGGAEAFF
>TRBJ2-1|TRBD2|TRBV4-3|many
TGCGCCAGCAGCCAATTACTAGCGGGAGGTGAGCAGTTCTTC
CASSQLLAGGEQFF
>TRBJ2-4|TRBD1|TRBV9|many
TGTGCCAGCAGCTTCACTTCGGACAGGGTTTTCTTC
CASSFTSDRVFF
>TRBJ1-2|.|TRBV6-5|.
TGTGCCAGCACGAGGCAGGGATATGGCTACACCTTC
CASTRQGYGYTF